This T cell receptor beta chain came from a study of T cell changes during pregnancy in multiple sclerosis. TCRdb's table, derived via immunoSEQ multiplex PCR, lists solely in-frame clones and lacks some. Seen here are tens of thousands of clones, about 90% observed once, and the top ten hold 2.5% to 3%. The TCR sequence derives from a female donor with multiple sclerosis, enrolled in a pregnancy study. The sequencing here drew on peripheral blood, taken before pregnancy.

DNA for the CDR3: TGCAGCGTTGTCGCGGGTGGGATTTCCTACGAGCAGTACTTC. As protein: CSVVAGGISYEQYF. The J gene is TRBJ2-7, the V gene TRBV29-1; possibly TRBD2 for D (5 bases). The germline V and J ends were trimmed by 4 bases and 1 base, with 14 bases remaining between them. The CDR3 consists of 14 residues. Germline CDR1 and CDR2: SQVTM and ANQGSEA.